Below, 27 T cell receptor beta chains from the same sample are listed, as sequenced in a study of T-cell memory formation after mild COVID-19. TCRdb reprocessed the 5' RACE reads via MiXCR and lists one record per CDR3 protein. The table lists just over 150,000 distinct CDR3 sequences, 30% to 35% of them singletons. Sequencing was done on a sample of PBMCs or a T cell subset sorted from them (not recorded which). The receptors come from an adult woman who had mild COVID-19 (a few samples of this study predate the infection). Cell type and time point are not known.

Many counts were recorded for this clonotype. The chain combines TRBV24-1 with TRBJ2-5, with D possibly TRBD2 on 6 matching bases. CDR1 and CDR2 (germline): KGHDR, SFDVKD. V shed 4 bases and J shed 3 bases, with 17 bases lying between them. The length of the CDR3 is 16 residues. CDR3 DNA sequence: TGTGCCACCAGTGACCGGGGGACCCGATTCGAAGAGACCCAGTACTTC. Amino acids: CATSDRGTRFEETQYF.

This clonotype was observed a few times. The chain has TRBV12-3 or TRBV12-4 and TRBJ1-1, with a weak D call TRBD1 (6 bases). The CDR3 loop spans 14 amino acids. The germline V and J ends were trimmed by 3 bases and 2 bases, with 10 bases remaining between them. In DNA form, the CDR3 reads TGTGCCAGCAGTTTTGACAGGAGAAACACTGAAGCTTTCTTT. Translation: CASSFDRRNTEAFF.

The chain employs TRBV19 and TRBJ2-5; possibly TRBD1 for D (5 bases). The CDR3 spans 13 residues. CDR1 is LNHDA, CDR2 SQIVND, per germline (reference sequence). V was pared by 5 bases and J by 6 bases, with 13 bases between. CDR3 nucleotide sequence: TGTGCCAGTAGTCGAAGGGGCATTCAGACCCAGTACTTC. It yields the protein CASSRRGIQTQYF.

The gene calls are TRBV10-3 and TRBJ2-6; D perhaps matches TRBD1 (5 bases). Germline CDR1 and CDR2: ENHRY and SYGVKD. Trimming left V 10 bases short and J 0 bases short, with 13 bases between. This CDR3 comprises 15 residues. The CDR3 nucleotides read TGTGCCACCGCACCCCAGGGCTCTGGGGCCAACGTCCTGACTTTC. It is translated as CATAPQGSGANVLTF.

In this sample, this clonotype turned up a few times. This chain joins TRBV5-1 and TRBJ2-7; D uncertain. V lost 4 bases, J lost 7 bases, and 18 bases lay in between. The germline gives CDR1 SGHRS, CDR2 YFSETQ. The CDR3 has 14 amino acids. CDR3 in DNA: TGCGCCAGCAGCCCCGCCGGTATGGGAAGGGAGCAGTACTTC. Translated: CASSPAGMGREQYF.

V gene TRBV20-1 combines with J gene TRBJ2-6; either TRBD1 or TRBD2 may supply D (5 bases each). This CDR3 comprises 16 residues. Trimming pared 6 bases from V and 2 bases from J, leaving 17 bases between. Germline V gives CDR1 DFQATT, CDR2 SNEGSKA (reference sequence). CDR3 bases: TGCAGTGCCAGAACTCTCTTGGGGGCTGGGGCCAACGTCCTGACTTTC. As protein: CSARTLLGAGANVLTF.

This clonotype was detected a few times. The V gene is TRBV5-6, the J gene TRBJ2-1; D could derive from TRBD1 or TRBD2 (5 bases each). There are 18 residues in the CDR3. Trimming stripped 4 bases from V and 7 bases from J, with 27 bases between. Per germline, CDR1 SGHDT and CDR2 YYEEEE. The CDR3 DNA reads TGTGCCAGCAGCCGACGGCGATCGGGGCTACTCCTTTTGAATGAGCAGTTCTTC. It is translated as CASSRRRSGLLLLNEQFF.

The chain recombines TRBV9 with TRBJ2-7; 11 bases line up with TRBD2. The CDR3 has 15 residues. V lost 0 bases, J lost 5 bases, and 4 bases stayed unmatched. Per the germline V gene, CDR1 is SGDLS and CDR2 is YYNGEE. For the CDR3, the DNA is TGTGCCAGCAGCGTAGGACTAGCGGGGATCAACGAGCAGTACTTC. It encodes CASSVGLAGINEQYF.

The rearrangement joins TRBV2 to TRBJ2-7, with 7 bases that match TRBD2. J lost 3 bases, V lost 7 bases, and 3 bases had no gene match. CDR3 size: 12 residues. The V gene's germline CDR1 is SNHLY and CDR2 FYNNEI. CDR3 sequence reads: CASTSSGYEQYF. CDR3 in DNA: TGTGCCAGCACCTCTAGCGGCTACGAGCAGTACTTC.

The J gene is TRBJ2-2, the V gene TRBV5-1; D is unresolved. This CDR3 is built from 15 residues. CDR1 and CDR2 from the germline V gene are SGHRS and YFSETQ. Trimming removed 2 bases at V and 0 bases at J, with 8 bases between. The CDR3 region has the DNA TGCGCCAGCAGCTTCGACCGAGCGAACACCGGGGAGCTGTTTTTT. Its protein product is CASSFDRANTGELFF.

The CDR3 sequence is CATSREGGAQPQHF. The CDR3 DNA sequence: TGTGCCACCAGCAGAGAAGGAGGGGCTCAGCCCCAGCATTTT. The chain uses TRBV15 and TRBJ1-5, with D perhaps matching TRBD1 (5 bases). The CDR3 loop spans 14 amino acids. Germline-derived CDR1 and CDR2 are LNHNV and YYDKDF (reference sequence). V lost 0 bases, J lost 6 bases, and 9 bases lay in between.

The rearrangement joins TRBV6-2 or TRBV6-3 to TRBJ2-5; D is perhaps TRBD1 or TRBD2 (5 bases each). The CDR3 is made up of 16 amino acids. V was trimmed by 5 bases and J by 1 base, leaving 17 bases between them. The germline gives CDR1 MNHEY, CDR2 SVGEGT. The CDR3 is CASSGSGRPFQETQYF. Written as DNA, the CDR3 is TGTGCCAGCAGTGGCTCGGGGCGGCCCTTCCAAGAGACCCAGTACTTC.

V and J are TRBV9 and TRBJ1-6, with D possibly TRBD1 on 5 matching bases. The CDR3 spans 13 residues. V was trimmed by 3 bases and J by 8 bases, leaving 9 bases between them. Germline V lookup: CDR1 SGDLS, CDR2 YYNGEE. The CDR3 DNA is TGTGCCAGCAGCGGACAGCCTGATTCACCCCTCCACTTT. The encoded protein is CASSGQPDSPLHF.

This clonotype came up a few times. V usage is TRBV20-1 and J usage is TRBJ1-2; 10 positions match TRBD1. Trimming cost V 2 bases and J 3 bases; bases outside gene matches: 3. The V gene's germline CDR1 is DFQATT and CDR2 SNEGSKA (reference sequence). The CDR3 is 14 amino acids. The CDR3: CSARPGTGDYGYTF. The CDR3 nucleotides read TGCAGTGCTAGACCCGGGACAGGGGACTATGGCTACACCTTC.

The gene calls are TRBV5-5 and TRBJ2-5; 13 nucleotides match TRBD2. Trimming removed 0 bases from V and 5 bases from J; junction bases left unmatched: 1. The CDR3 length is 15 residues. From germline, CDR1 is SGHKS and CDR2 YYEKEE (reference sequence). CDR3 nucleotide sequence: TGTGCCAGCAGCTTGGGGACTAGCGGGAGTGAGACCCAGTACTTC. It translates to CASSLGTSGSETQYF.

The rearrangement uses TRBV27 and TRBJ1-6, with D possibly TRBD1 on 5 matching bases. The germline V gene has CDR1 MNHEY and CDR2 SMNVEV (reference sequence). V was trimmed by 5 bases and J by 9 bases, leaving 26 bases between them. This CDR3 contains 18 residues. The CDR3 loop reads CASSPPFGRDALSSPLHF. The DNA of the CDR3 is TGTGCCAGCAGTCCACCGTTTGGGAGGGACGCTCTTAGTTCACCCCTCCACTTT.

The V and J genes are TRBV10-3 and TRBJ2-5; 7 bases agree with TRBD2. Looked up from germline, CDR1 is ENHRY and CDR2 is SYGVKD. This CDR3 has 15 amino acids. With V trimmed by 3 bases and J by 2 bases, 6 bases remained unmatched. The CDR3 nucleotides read TGTGCCATCAGTGAATCGACTAGCAATCAAGAGACCCAGTACTTC. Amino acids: CAISESTSNQETQYF.

The CDR3 DNA follows: TGTGCCAGCAGCCGGGACCACACAGATACGCAGTATTTT. It encodes CASSRDHTDTQYF. The chain employs TRBV7-9 and TRBJ2-3; tentatively, D is TRBD1 or TRBD2 (5 bases each). Per the germline V gene, CDR1 is SEHNR and CDR2 is FQNEAQ (reference sequence). This CDR3 spans 13 amino acids. V was trimmed by 5 bases and J by 2 bases, leaving 8 bases between them.

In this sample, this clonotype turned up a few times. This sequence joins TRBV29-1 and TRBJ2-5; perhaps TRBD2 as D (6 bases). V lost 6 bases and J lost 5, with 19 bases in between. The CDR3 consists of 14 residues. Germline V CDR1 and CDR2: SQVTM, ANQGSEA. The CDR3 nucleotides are TGCAGCGTGGACGCGGGACTGCGAGGGGAGACCCAGTACTTC. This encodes CSVDAGLRGETQYF. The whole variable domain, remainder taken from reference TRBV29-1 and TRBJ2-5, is SAVISQKPSRDICQRGTSLTIQCQVDSQVTMMFWYRQQPGQSLTLIATANQGSEATYESGFVIDKFPISRPNLTFSTLTVSNMSPEDSSIYLCSVDAGLRGETQYFGPGTRLLVL.

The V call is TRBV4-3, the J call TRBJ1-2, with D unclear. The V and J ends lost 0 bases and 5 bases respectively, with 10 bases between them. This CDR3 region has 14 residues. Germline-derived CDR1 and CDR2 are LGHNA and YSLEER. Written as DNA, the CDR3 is TGCGCCAGCAGCCAAGAGGTCGGAAAATATGGCTACACCTTC. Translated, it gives CASSQEVGKYGYTF.

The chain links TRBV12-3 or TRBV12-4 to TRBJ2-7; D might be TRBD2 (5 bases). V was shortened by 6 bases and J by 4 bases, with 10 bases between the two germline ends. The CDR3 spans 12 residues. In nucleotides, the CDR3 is TGTGCCAGCAGCCGGACGGGATACGAGCAGTACTTC. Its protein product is CASSRTGYEQYF.

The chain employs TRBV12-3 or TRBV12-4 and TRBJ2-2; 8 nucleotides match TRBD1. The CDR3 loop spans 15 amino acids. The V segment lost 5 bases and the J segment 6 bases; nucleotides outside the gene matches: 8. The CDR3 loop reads CASSKTGALPGELFF. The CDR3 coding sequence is TGTGCCAGCAGTAAGACAGGGGCCCTCCCCGGGGAGCTGTTTTTT.

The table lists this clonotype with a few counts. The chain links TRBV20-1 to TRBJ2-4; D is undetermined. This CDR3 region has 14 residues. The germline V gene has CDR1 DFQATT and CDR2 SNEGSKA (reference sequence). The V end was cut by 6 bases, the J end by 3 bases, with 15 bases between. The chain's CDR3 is CSATLGPSKNIQYF. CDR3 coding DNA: TGCAGTGCAACCCTAGGTCCTAGCAAAAACATTCAGTACTTC.

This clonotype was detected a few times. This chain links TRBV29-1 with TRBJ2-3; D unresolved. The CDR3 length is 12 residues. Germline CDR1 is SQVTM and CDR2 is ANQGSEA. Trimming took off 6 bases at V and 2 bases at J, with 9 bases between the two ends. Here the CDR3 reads CSVTGSTDTQYF. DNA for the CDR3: TGCAGCGTCACCGGGTCCACAGATACGCAGTATTTT.

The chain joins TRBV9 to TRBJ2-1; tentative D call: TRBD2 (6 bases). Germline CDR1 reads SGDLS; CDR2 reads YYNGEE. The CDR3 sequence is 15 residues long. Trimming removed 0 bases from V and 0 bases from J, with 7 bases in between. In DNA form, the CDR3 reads TGTGCCAGCAGCGTAGTAGCGGCCTCCTACAATGAGCAGTTCTTC. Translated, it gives CASSVVAASYNEQFF.

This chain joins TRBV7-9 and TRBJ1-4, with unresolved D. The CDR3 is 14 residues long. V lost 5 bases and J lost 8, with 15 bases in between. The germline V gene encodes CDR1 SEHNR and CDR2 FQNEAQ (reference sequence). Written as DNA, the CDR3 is TGTGCCAGCAGCCAGAACTTGGACGGCGAAAAACTGTTTTTT. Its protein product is CASSQNLDGEKLFF. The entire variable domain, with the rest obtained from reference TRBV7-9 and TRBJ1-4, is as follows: DTGVSQNPRHKITKRGQNVTFRCDPISEHNRLYWYRQTLGQGPEFLTYFQNEAQLEKSRLLSDRFSAERPKGSFSTLEIQRTEQGDSAMYLCASSQNLDGEKLFFGSGTQLSVL.

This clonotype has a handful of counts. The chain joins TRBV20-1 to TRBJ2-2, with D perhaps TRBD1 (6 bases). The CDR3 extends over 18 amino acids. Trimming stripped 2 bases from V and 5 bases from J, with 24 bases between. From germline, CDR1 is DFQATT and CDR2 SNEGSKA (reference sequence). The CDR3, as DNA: TGCAGTGCTAGACCCTTTGTGACAGGACACTTCTTGACCGGGGAGCTGTTTTTT. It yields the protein CSARPFVTGHFLTGELFF.